These 10 T cell receptor beta chains were sequenced from one sample in a study of beta chain features in type 1 diabetes. Reverse transcription of all isolated RNA meant that expressed TCRB transcripts were sequenced. The data were produced by immunoSEQ multiplex PCR, yet TCRdb's version contains in-frame clones alone and is incomplete. This table has over 120,000 clones, about 10% appearing once. Sequences were obtained from naive CD4+ T cells from blood. These receptors all come from a man younger than 35 in good health.

V gene TRBV28 combines with J gene TRBJ2-3; D possibly corresponds to TRBD1 (6 bases). CDR3 size: 12 residues. V lost 6 bases, J lost 14 bases, and 18 bases lay in between. CDR1 MDHEN and CDR2 SYDVKM come from the germline V gene. The CDR3 nucleotides read TGTGCCAGCAGACCTAGAGGGGACATCCGGTATTTT. As protein: CASRPRGDIRYF. Based on the CDR3 plus reference TRBV28 and TRBJ2-3, the full variable domain is DVKVTQSSRYLVKRTGEKVFLECVQDMDHENMFWYRQDPGLGLRLIYFSYDVKMKEKGDIPEGYSVSREKKERFSLILESASTNQTSMYLCASRPRGDIRYFGPGTRLTVL.

This chain uses TRBV5-1 with TRBJ1-4; TRBD1 matches 7 bases. Trimming removed 2 bases from V and 5 bases from J; junction bases left unmatched: 6. This CDR3 has 15 residues. Per germline, CDR1 SGHRS and CDR2 YFSETQ. CDR3 region: CASSFQTGVNEKLFF. CDR3 nucleotide sequence: TGCGCCAGCAGCTTTCAAACAGGGGTCAATGAAAAACTGTTTTTT. The variable domain in full, with the rest retrieved from reference TRBV5-1 and TRBJ1-4, is KAGVTQTPRYLIKTRGQQVTLSCSPISGHRSVSWYQQTPGQGLQFLFEYFSETQRNKGNFPGRFSGRQFSNSRSEMNVSTLELGDSALYLCASSFQTGVNEKLFFGSGTQLSVL.

V gene TRBV2 combines with J gene TRBJ1-1; D is unresolved. The CDR3 consists of 13 residues. V lost 5 bases to trimming and J lost 0 bases, with 7 bases between them. Per germline, CDR1 SNHLY and CDR2 FYNNEI. The CDR3 DNA follows: TGTGCCAGCAGTTTGGAGCTGAACACTGAAGCTTTCTTT. Protein: CASSLELNTEAFF. The entire variable domain, with the rest obtained from reference TRBV2 and TRBJ1-1, is as follows: EPEVTQTPSHQVTQMGQEVILRCVPISNHLYFYWYRQILGQKVEFLVSFYNNEISEKSEIFDDQFSVERPDGSNFTLKIRSTKLEDSAMYFCASSLELNTEAFFGQGTRLTVV.

J is TRBJ1-5 and V is TRBV7-9, with TRBD1 identical over 7 bases. J was trimmed by 7 bases and V by 4 bases; bases with no gene match: 4. This CDR3 region has 13 residues. Germline V gene sequence: CDR1 SEHNR, CDR2 FQNEAQ (reference sequence). The CDR3 reads CASSSQGRQPQHF. The CDR3 coding sequence is TGTGCCAGCAGCTCACAGGGGCGGCAGCCCCAGCATTTT.

V gene TRBV30 combines with J gene TRBJ2-7, with a tentative D call TRBD1 (5 bases). V lost 2 bases to trimming and J lost 12 bases, with 17 bases between them. The CDR3 has 12 residues. Germline assignment: CDR1 GTSNPN and CDR2 SVGIG (reference sequence). The DNA of the CDR3 is TGTGCCTGGAGTCCGGACACCCTACGTCCGTACTTC. Protein sequence: CAWSPDTLRPYF.

The table lists this clone with a few counts. The V call is TRBV7-2, the J call TRBJ2-3; 11 positions agree with TRBD2. The germline V gene encodes CDR1 SGHTA and CDR2 FQGNSA. The V gene end was trimmed by 5 bases and the J gene end by 5 bases; junction bases not matched to a gene: 6. CDR3 length: 15 residues. CDR3 loop: CASSRSGGAVDTQYF. In DNA form, the CDR3 reads TGTGCCAGCAGCCGTAGCGGGGGGGCGGTAGATACGCAGTATTTT.

This clone was seen more than once but under ten times. The chain couples TRBV15 to TRBJ1-1; 7 nucleotides line up with TRBD1. There are 13 residues in the CDR3. Germline V gene data show CDR1 as LNHNV and CDR2 as YYDKDF (reference sequence). The V gene end was trimmed by 3 bases and the J gene end by 3 bases; junction bases not matched to a gene: 1. CDR3 amino acids: CATSSRGDTEAFF. Here the CDR3 DNA reads TGTGCCACCAGCAGCAGGGGGGACACTGAAGCTTTCTTT. The full variable domain, in which reference TRBV15 and TRBJ1-1 provide the parts outside the CDR3, is DAMVIQNPRYQVTQFGKPVTLSCSQTLNHNVMYWYQQKSSQAPKLLFHYYDKDFNNEADTPDNFQSRRPNTSFCFLDIRSPGLGDTAMYLCATSSRGDTEAFFGQGTRLTVV.

This clone was recorded a few times. The J gene is TRBJ2-3, the V gene TRBV7-9; 7 bases fit TRBD1. V dropped 5 bases and J dropped 1; count of bases not matched to a gene: 6. Germline loops: CDR1 SEHNR, CDR2 FQNEAQ (reference sequence). The CDR3 covers 15 residues. The CDR3 nucleotides are TGTGCCAGCAGCCGTGACAGGGAAGGCACAGATACGCAGTATTTT. Protein product: CASSRDREGTDTQYF.

A few counts support this clone. The genes are TRBV7-9 and TRBJ2-1, with 11 bases aligning to TRBD2. CDR3 length: 13 amino acids. Per the germline V gene, CDR1 is SEHNR and CDR2 is FQNEAQ (reference sequence). J was trimmed by 10 bases and V by 5 bases; bases with no gene match: 4. The CDR3 spells CASSHLAGGEQFF. The CDR3 DNA is TGTGCCAGCAGCCACCTAGCGGGGGGCGAGCAGTTCTTC.

The chain employs TRBV15 and TRBJ2-1; 8 nucleotides line up with TRBD1. This CDR3 is 14 amino acids long. The trim removed 8 bases at V and 8 bases at J, leaving 11 bases unmatched. CDR1 LNHNV and CDR2 YYDKDF come from the germline V gene (reference sequence). CDR3 nucleotide sequence: TGTGCCACCCGGGGACAGGAAGAGTATCATGAGCAGTTCTTC. Translated, it gives CATRGQEEYHEQFF. The full variable domain, in which reference TRBV15 and TRBJ2-1 provide the parts outside the CDR3, is DAMVIQNPRYQVTQFGKPVTLSCSQTLNHNVMYWYQQKSSQAPKLLFHYYDKDFNNEADTPDNFQSRRPNTSFCFLDIRSPGLGDTAMYLCATRGQEEYHEQFFGPGTRLTVL.